The source of this TCR beta chain is a study of blood T cell repertoires in COVID-19. Using immunoSEQ multiplex PCR, the repertoire was profiled, and TCRdb retains in-frame clones only, with some absent. This table holds about 100,000 clones, about 84% found once. Germline loops: CDR1 GTSNPN, CDR2 SVGIG (reference sequence). The V end lost 8 bases, the J end lost 7 bases, and 18 bases lay between the germline ends. This CDR3 is built from 14 residues. This chain links TRBV30 with TRBJ1-6; D is perhaps TRBD1 (6 bases). The sequenced material came from peripheral blood. The TCR was taken from a human donor in a cohort sampled during active COVID-19. In DNA, the CDR3 is TGTGCCGGTACAACAGGGTACGAGAATTCACCCCTCCACTTT. Residues: CAGTTGYENSPLHF. Using reference TRBV30 and TRBJ1-6 for the parts outside the CDR3, the full variable domain is SQTIHQWPATLVQPVGSPLSLECTVEGTSNPNLYWYRQAAGRGLQLLFYSVGIGQISSEVPQNLSASRPQDRQFILSSKKLLLSDSGFYLCAGTTGYENSPLHFGNGTRLTVT.